Below, 25 T cell receptor beta chains from the same sample are listed, as sequenced in a study of blood T cell repertoires in COVID-19. Sequencing was performed with immunoSEQ multiplex PCR; in TCRdb, only in-frame clones are kept and a portion is missing. Among 200,000 to 300,000 clones listed, roughly four fifths were seen once. The sequenced sample consisted of peripheral blood. The source of these receptors is a woman aged 80 or older with acute or convalescent COVID-19.

V and J are TRBV19 and TRBJ2-2; 8 bases match TRBD1. Germline V gene sequence: CDR1 LNHDA, CDR2 SQIVND (reference sequence). The CDR3 extends over 16 amino acids. Trimming at V came to 4 bases and at J to 7 bases, leaving 11 bases not matched to a gene. CDR3 residues: CASSKPPDRVVGELFF. The CDR3 DNA follows: TGTGCCAGTAGTAAGCCCCCGGACAGGGTTGTCGGGGAGCTGTTTTTT. Full variable domain (outside the CDR3, taken from reference TRBV19 and TRBJ2-2): DGGITQSPKYLFRKEGQNVTLSCEQNLNHDAMYWYRQDPGQGLRLIYYSQIVNDFQKGDIAEGYSVSREKKESFPLTVTSAQKNPTAFYLCASSKPPDRVVGELFFGEGSRLTVL.

V and J are TRBV19 and TRBJ1-1; no clear D gene. CDR3 length equals 12 residues. Germline-derived CDR1 and CDR2 are LNHDA and SQIVND (reference sequence). The V end lost 6 bases, the J end lost 0 bases, and 5 bases lay between the germline ends. CDR3 sequence (DNA): TGTGCCAGTAGAACAGTGAACACTGAAGCTTTCTTT. It specifies CASRTVNTEAFF.

The rearrangement links TRBV6-5 to TRBJ2-7; 12 bases map to TRBD1. Per germline, CDR1 MNHEY and CDR2 SVGAGI. The CDR3 totals 14 residues. The trim removed 5 bases at V and 6 bases at J, leaving 5 bases unmatched. As DNA, the CDR3 is TGTGCCAGCAGTCGGGACAGGGGGCGGGCCGAGCAGTACTTC. Amino acid sequence: CASSRDRGRAEQYF.

In DNA form, the CDR3 reads TGTGCTAGGAGTTATCAGCCCCAGCATTTT. Translating gives CARSYQPQHF. J is TRBJ1-5 and V is TRBV12-5; the D is unclear. The germline V gene encodes CDR1 LGHNT and CDR2 FRNRAP. The CDR3 consists of 10 residues. V lost 9 bases and J 5 bases, leaving 5 bases between the germline ends.

The chain recombines TRBV7-2 with TRBJ1-2; tentative D call: TRBD1 (6 bases). V shed 5 bases and J shed 5 bases, with 21 bases lying between them. The CDR3 is 16 residues long. Germline V gene data show CDR1 as SGHTA and CDR2 as FQGNSA. The chain's CDR3 is CASSRSGGRVRYGYTF. Written as DNA, the CDR3 is TGTGCCAGCAGCCGGTCGGGGGGCAGGGTACGGTATGGCTACACCTTC.

The rearrangement uses TRBV11-2 and TRBJ1-4; D possibly corresponds to TRBD1 (5 bases). Germline V lookup: CDR1 SGHAT, CDR2 FQNNGV. The V gene lost 0 bases and the J gene lost 4 bases, with 9 bases spanning the gap. The CDR3 spans 15 residues. The CDR3 coding sequence is TGTGCCAGCAGCTTAGAGGGACTGAATAATGAAAAACTGTTTTTT. Its translation: CASSLEGLNNEKLFF.

Regarding this clone: The identical CDR3 is also encoded by other nucleotide sequences in the sample. The rearrangement uses TRBV9 and TRBJ1-5; TRBD1 aligns across 10 bases. With 3 bases clipped from V and 7 bases from J, the junction kept 4 bases outside the gene matches. This CDR3 has 14 residues. Germline V CDR1 and CDR2: SGDLS, YYNGEE. The CDR3 here is CASSATGGGQPQHF. CDR3 in DNA: TGTGCCAGCAGCGCGACAGGGGGCGGGCAGCCCCAGCATTTT.

This chain joins TRBV28 and TRBJ1-1, with 9 bases aligning to TRBD1. CDR3 length: 14 residues. The V and J ends lost 5 bases and 3 bases, in that order; junction bases with no gene match: 4. Germline V gene sequence: CDR1 MDHEN, CDR2 SYDVKM. Here the CDR3 DNA reads TGTGCCAGCAGTGTCGGGACAGGGTACACTGAAGCTTTCTTT. This gives the protein CASSVGTGYTEAFF. Supplemented by reference TRBV28 and TRBJ1-1, the full variable domain reads DVKVTQSSRYLVKRTGEKVFLECVQDMDHENMFWYRQDPGLGLRLIYFSYDVKMKEKGDIPEGYSVSREKKERFSLILESASTNQTSMYLCASSVGTGYTEAFFGQGTRLTVV.

The genes are TRBV5-1 and TRBJ1-2; perhaps TRBD1 as D (5 bases). The V end lost 1 base, the J end lost 6 bases, and 13 bases lay between the germline ends. The CDR3 runs 14 residues. The germline V gene has CDR1 SGHRS and CDR2 YFSETQ. The CDR3: CASSLSTGEDGYTF. CDR3 in DNA: TGCGCCAGCAGCTTGTCTACGGGGGAAGATGGCTACACCTTC.

The chain combines TRBV6-5 with TRBJ2-2, with D perhaps matching TRBD1 (6 bases). V lost 6 bases, J lost 0 bases, and 8 bases lay in between. Germline assignment: CDR1 MNHEY and CDR2 SVGAGI. This CDR3 spans 14 amino acids. The CDR3 bases are TGTGCCAGCAGCGGACAGCCGAACACCGGGGAGCTGTTTTTT. It encodes CASSGQPNTGELFF.

V and J are TRBV28 and TRBJ2-5; D gene unclear. The CDR3 contains 13 residues. V lost 3 bases to trimming and J lost 4 bases, with 9 bases between them. Germline CDR1 is MDHEN and CDR2 is SYDVKM. CDR3 in amino acids: CASSLGSPETQYF. The CDR3 nucleotides are TGTGCCAGCAGTTTGGGCTCCCCAGAGACCCAGTACTTC.

The J gene is TRBJ2-3, the V gene TRBV6-4; no reliable D call. CDR1 and CDR2 (germline): MRHNA, SNTAGT. The length of the CDR3 is 16 residues. Trimming took 3 bases from V and 2 from J, leaving 15 bases between them. CDR3 nucleotide sequence: TGTGCCAGCAGTGAATCTCCGGGTCGACCCACAGATACGCAGTATTTT. Residues: CASSESPGRPTDTQYF.

The J gene is TRBJ1-5, the V gene TRBV5-1; TRBD1 might be the D (5 bases). Germline CDR1 is SGHRS and CDR2 is YFSETQ. V gave up 4 bases and J gave up 3 bases, with 11 bases separating them. This CDR3 is 14 amino acids long. CDR3 sequence reads: CASSPEGLNQPQHF. The CDR3 DNA sequence: TGCGCCAGCAGCCCTGAGGGACTCAATCAGCCCCAGCATTTT.

The chain carries TRBV25-1 and TRBJ1-3; tentatively, D is TRBD1 (5 bases). The CDR3 has 14 residues. CDR1 and CDR2 (germline): MGHDK, SYGVNS. V lost 2 bases and J 2 bases, leaving 7 bases between the germline ends. Here the CDR3 reads CASSEQGPGNTIYF. The CDR3 region has the DNA TGTGCCAGCAGTGAACAGGGTCCTGGAAACACCATATATTTT.

The chain combines TRBV12-3 or TRBV12-4 with TRBJ1-1; no clear D gene. This CDR3 spans 12 amino acids. Trimming took off 7 bases at V and 3 bases at J, with 9 bases between the two ends. The CDR3, as DNA: TGTGCCAGCACCGGTGCGTACACTGAAGCTTTCTTT. Protein sequence: CASTGAYTEAFF.

V usage is TRBV7-6 and J usage is TRBJ1-1, with 7 bases identical to TRBD1. The CDR3 length is 12 residues. CDR1 is SGHVS, CDR2 FNYEAQ, per germline. The V and J ends lost 5 bases and 11 bases, in that order; junction bases with no gene match: 8. This chain's CDR3 is CASSEVQGNAFF. As DNA, the CDR3 is TGTGCCAGCAGCGAAGTACAGGGGAATGCTTTCTTT.

The chain joins TRBV5-1 to TRBJ2-1, with 7 nucleotides matching TRBD1. V dropped 2 bases and J dropped 4; count of bases not matched to a gene: 6. The CDR3 contains 15 residues. Germline CDR1 reads SGHRS; CDR2 reads YFSETQ. CDR3 nucleotide sequence: TGCGCCAGCAGCTTACAGGGGCCCCCATACAATGAGCAGTTCTTC. This codes for CASSLQGPPYNEQFF.

V usage is TRBV28 and J usage is TRBJ1-1, with 8 bases aligning to TRBD1. CDR1 and CDR2 (germline): MDHEN, SYDVKM. The CDR3 spans 15 residues. V lost 3 bases to trimming and J lost 4 bases; unmatched junction nucleotides: 7. The CDR3 coding sequence is TGTGCCAGCAGTTTGATGGACAGGGTAATCACTGAAGCTTTCTTT. As protein: CASSLMDRVITEAFF.

The chain uses TRBV5-1 and TRBJ1-2; 8 positions agree with TRBD1. The CDR3 contains 14 residues. Germline-derived CDR1 and CDR2 are SGHRS and YFSETQ. V was pared by 1 base and J by 8 bases, with 7 bases of the junction left unmatched. CDR3 region: CASSLFQGAEGYTF. The CDR3 DNA reads as TGCGCCAGCAGCTTGTTTCAGGGGGCGGAAGGCTACACCTTC.

The chain combines TRBV14 with TRBJ1-6, with a weak D call TRBD1 (5 bases). Germline CDR1 is SGHDN and CDR2 is FVKESK. This CDR3 spans 15 amino acids. Trimming left V 2 bases short and J 7 bases short, with 12 bases between. The CDR3 coding sequence is TGTGCCAGCAGCCAACTCGGGGCGGGGAATTCACCCCTCCACTTT. This translates into CASSQLGAGNSPLHF.

This clone has a single count. The V gene is TRBV5-4, the J gene TRBJ1-3, with TRBD1 matching 7 bases. This CDR3 spans 14 amino acids. The germline CDR1 and CDR2 sequences are SGHNT and YYREEE (reference sequence). V gave up 4 bases and J gave up 7 bases; unmatched junction bases: 8. As DNA, the CDR3 is TGTGCCAGCAGCAGCAGACAGGGTAGGAACACCATATATTTT. It specifies CASSSRQGRNTIYF.

The chain recombines TRBV7-9 with TRBJ1-1; no clear D gene. The CDR3 is made up of 16 amino acids. Germline CDR1 and CDR2: SEHNR and FQNEAQ (reference sequence). V gave up 1 base and J gave up 5 bases, with 17 bases separating them. CDR3 in DNA: TGTGCCAGCAGCTTAGACGGAGCCGCGGGCGGTACTGAAGCTTTCTTT. This gives the protein CASSLDGAAGGTEAFF.

The chain uses TRBV12-3 or TRBV12-4 and TRBJ1-3; D call uncertain. This CDR3 is built from 12 residues. V was clipped by 6 bases and J by 2 bases, with 5 bases between them. The DNA for the CDR3 is TGTGCCAGCAGGACACCTGGAAACACCATATATTTT. Translation: CASRTPGNTIYF.

This clone was observed a handful of times. The rearrangement uses TRBV18 and TRBJ2-6; possibly TRBD2 for D (5 bases). V lost 3 bases and J 2 bases, leaving 8 bases between the germline ends. The CDR3 consists of 15 residues. CDR1 and CDR2 from the germline V gene are KGHSH and LQKENI. The CDR3 region has the DNA TGTGCCAGCTCACCGCCGCGGGCTGGGGCCAACGTCCTGACTTTC. Amino acid sequence: CASSPPRAGANVLTF.

The chain combines TRBV23-1 with TRBJ1-5, with D possibly TRBD1 on 5 matching bases. Being an ORF, TRBV23-1 has a function that is uncertain. This CDR3 has 15 amino acids. V lost 4 bases and J lost 3, with 13 bases in between. CDR3 sequence reads: CASSRGSEPNQPQHF. The CDR3 nucleotides are TGCGCCAGCAGTCGGGGCTCTGAGCCCAATCAGCCCCAGCATTTT.